Shown below are 26 T cell receptor beta chains from a single sample sequenced in a study of blood T cell repertoires in COVID-19. TCRdb keeps only in-frame clones here, not all; method: immunoSEQ multiplex PCR. Altogether 150,000 to 200,000 clones are present, around 86% being singletons, with the ten largest covering about 8.2%. The specimen was peripheral blood. The receptors stem from a man aged 55 to 70 with acute or convalescent COVID-19.

This clone was seen once. The J gene is TRBJ1-2, the V gene TRBV27; 10 positions match TRBD1. V shed 5 bases, J shed 8 bases, and the junction held 8 bases outside the gene matches. The CDR3 is 14 amino acids. The germline V gene encodes CDR1 MNHEY and CDR2 SMNVEV (reference sequence). CDR3 loop: CASSKTGGAIGYTF. Written as DNA, the CDR3 is TGTGCCAGCAGTAAGACAGGGGGCGCGATAGGCTACACCTTC.

The chain couples TRBV24-1 to TRBJ1-2; D might be TRBD1 (6 bases). V was trimmed by 3 bases and J by 6 bases, leaving 22 bases between them. Germline V lookup: CDR1 KGHDR, CDR2 SFDVKD. The CDR3 is 17 amino acids. For the CDR3, the DNA is TGTGCCACCAGTGATGCCAGGGGTTCAGGATTAGAAGATGGCTACACCTTC. This sequence encodes CATSDARGSGLEDGYTF.

The chain employs TRBV12-3 or TRBV12-4 and TRBJ2-1; D not resolved. V was clipped by 2 bases and J by 7 bases, with 9 bases between them. CDR3 size: 13 residues. The CDR3, as DNA: TGTGCCAGCAGTTTAACTACCTTAAATGAGCAGTTCTTC. Amino acids: CASSLTTLNEQFF.

The chain carries TRBV2 and TRBJ1-5, with no clear D. V shed 5 bases and J shed 0 bases, with 8 bases lying between them. The CDR3 has 14 amino acids. Germline V gene sequence: CDR1 SNHLY, CDR2 FYNNEI. As DNA, the CDR3 is TGTGCCAGCAGTTACTCCGCTAGCAATCAGCCCCAGCATTTT. This translates into CASSYSASNQPQHF.

The chain combines TRBV5-1 with TRBJ2-3, with D perhaps matching TRBD2 (6 bases). CDR3 size: 13 residues. The V end was cut by 7 bases, the J end by 5 bases, with 14 bases between. CDR1 SGHRS and CDR2 YFSETQ come from the germline V gene. DNA for the CDR3: TGCGCCAGCGGGACGGGAGTTGTAGATACGCAGTATTTT. Translated: CASGTGVVDTQYF.

The V and J genes are TRBV27 and TRBJ1-4, with TRBD1 identical over 8 bases. Germline CDR1 MNHEY, CDR2 SMNVEV (reference sequence). The length of the CDR3 is 16 residues. Trimming at V came to 5 bases and at J to 3 bases, leaving 8 bases not matched to a gene. CDR3 protein: CASSPRPDRANEKLFF. The CDR3, as DNA: TGTGCCAGCAGTCCCCGCCCGGACAGGGCTAATGAAAAACTGTTTTTT. The full variable domain, rest sourced from reference TRBV27 and TRBJ1-4, is EAQVTQNPRYLITVTGKKLTVTCSQNMNHEYMSWYRQDPGLGLRQIYYSMNVEVTDKGDVPEGYKVSRKEKRNFPLILESPSPNQTSLYFCASSPRPDRANEKLFFGSGTQLSVL.

The chain recombines TRBV14 with TRBJ2-4, with D perhaps matching TRBD1 (5 bases). The CDR3 has 15 amino acids. Germline V gene lookup returns CDR1 SGHDN and CDR2 FVKESK. Trimming removed 1 base at V and 2 bases at J, with 9 bases between. The CDR3 spells CASSQGQWTKNIQYF. CDR3 sequence (DNA): TGTGCCAGCAGCCAAGGACAGTGGACCAAAAACATTCAGTACTTC.

The sample holds one count of this clone. This chain uses TRBV7-8 with TRBJ2-3; TRBD1 might be the D (6 bases). V lost 5 bases and J lost 1, with 16 bases in between. Germline V lookup: CDR1 SGHVS, CDR2 FQNEAQ. CDR3 size: 16 residues. The CDR3 DNA sequence: TGTGCCAGCAGCCAAATTTTACCAGGGGGCACAGATACGCAGTATTTT. Amino acids: CASSQILPGGTDTQYF.

V usage is TRBV15 and J usage is TRBJ2-7; 12 bases map to TRBD2. Germline V lookup: CDR1 LNHNV, CDR2 YYDKDF (reference sequence). CDR3 length: 15 residues. J gave up 6 bases and V 3 bases, and 6 bases lay outside the gene matches. CDR3 region: CATSRGLAGSGEQYF. CDR3 coding DNA: TGTGCCACCAGCAGGGGACTAGCGGGCTCGGGCGAGCAGTACTTC. Looking up the rest from reference TRBV15 and TRBJ2-7 gives the full variable domain: DAMVIQNPRYQVTQFGKPVTLSCSQTLNHNVMYWYQQKSSQAPKLLFHYYDKDFNNEADTPDNFQSRRPNTSFCFLDIRSPGLGDTAMYLCATSRGLAGSGEQYFGPGTRLTVT.

The chain links TRBV4-1 to TRBJ2-2; possible D gene TRBD1, 6 bases. Between the trimmed V and J ends, which lost 1 base and 0 bases, there was a span of 12 bases. The CDR3 covers 17 residues. Germline values: CDR1 MGHRA, CDR2 YSYEKL. CDR3 sequence: CASSQVPRTANTGELFF. The CDR3 nucleotides read TGCGCCAGCAGCCAAGTTCCTCGGACAGCGAACACCGGGGAGCTGTTTTTT.

This chain uses TRBV5-4 with TRBJ2-3; 12 bases line up with TRBD2. The length of the CDR3 is 15 residues. The V and J ends lost 2 bases and 5 bases, in that order; junction bases with no gene match: 3. The germline gives CDR1 SGHNT, CDR2 YYREEE (reference sequence). The CDR3 DNA reads TGTGCCAGCAGCTTAGCTAGCGGGAGGGGAGATACGCAGTATTTT. Translated: CASSLASGRGDTQYF.

This clone has at least ten counts. The chain joins TRBV30 to TRBJ1-6; weak D call: TRBD1 (5 bases). V shed 5 bases and J shed 9 bases, with 20 bases lying between them. This CDR3 contains 15 residues. The V gene's germline CDR1 is GTSNPN and CDR2 SVGIG (reference sequence). In DNA, the CDR3 is TGTGCCTGGGGCCCTCAGACAGCACTCGGTTCACCCCTCCACTTT. Residues: CAWGPQTALGSPLHF.

The J gene is TRBJ1-5, the V gene TRBV27; D call uncertain. The CDR3 runs to 13 residues. V shed 6 bases and J shed 2 bases, with 8 bases lying between them. The V gene's germline CDR1 is MNHEY and CDR2 SMNVEV (reference sequence). Here the CDR3 reads CASSPGGNQPQHF. CDR3 in DNA: TGTGCCAGCAGCCCCGGGGGCAATCAGCCCCAGCATTTT.

The sample holds a few counts of this clone. This chain connects TRBV7-3 to TRBJ1-2, with unresolved D. The germline CDR1 and CDR2 sequences are SGHTA and FQGTGA. Trimming shortened V by 8 bases and J by 7 bases, and 20 bases separated the two germline ends. The CDR3 totals 14 residues. DNA for the CDR3: TGTGCCAGCTCCGAATCCGGGGTGAGCGGTGGCTACACCTTC. Protein sequence: CASSESGVSGGYTF.

This chain joins TRBV6-5 and TRBJ1-2; TRBD1 matches at 9 bases. Germline CDR1 and CDR2: MNHEY and SVGAGI. V lost 8 bases to trimming and J lost 5 bases; unmatched junction nucleotides: 6. The CDR3 covers 13 residues. CDR3 in DNA: TGTGCCAGCCGGACAGGGGTCGCTTATGGCTACACCTTC. This codes for CASRTGVAYGYTF.

The gene calls are TRBV9 and TRBJ2-1; 9 bases line up with TRBD2. CDR1 is SGDLS and CDR2 is YYNGEE in the germline V gene. With V trimmed by 4 bases and J by 3 bases, 8 bases remained unmatched. This CDR3 has 16 amino acids. CDR3 nucleotides: TGTGCCAGCAGCTTTCTGGGCGGGAGGGGCTACAATGAGCAGTTCTTC. Translating gives CASSFLGGRGYNEQFF.

The rearrangement links TRBV7-8 to TRBJ2-1; 9 positions match TRBD2. This CDR3 has 18 residues. Germline assignment: CDR1 SGHVS and CDR2 FQNEAQ. V lost 5 bases, J lost 9 bases, and 20 bases stayed unmatched. The CDR3 bases are TGTGCCAGCAGCGAACAAATGACAAGCCGGACTAGCGTAGGTGAGCAGTTCTTC. Translated, it gives CASSEQMTSRTSVGEQFF.

Of note for this clone: Other DNA sequences of this sample code for an identical CDR3. This chain links TRBV18 with TRBJ1-5, with D perhaps TRBD1 (5 bases). The germline V gene has CDR1 KGHSH and CDR2 LQKENI. Trimming stripped 2 bases from V and 7 bases from J, with 12 bases between. The CDR3 extends over 14 amino acids. CDR3 nucleotide sequence: TGTGCCAGCTCACCATCCCAGGGCCGGCAGCCCCAGCATTTT. This sequence encodes CASSPSQGRQPQHF.

The rearrangement links TRBV3-1 (or the pseudogene TRBV3-2) to TRBJ1-6; D is possibly TRBD1 (5 bases). The CDR3 runs 14 residues. The germline V gene has CDR1 LGHDT and CDR2 YNNKEL (reference sequence). The V and J ends lost 4 bases and 8 bases respectively, with 12 bases between them. In nucleotides, the CDR3 is TGTGCCAGCAGCCCAGACCGACAGCATTCACCCCTCCACTTT. Translated: CASSPDRQHSPLHF.

The chain joins TRBV11-3 to TRBJ2-7, with 8 bases identical to TRBD1. The germline V gene encodes CDR1 SGHNT and CDR2 YENEEA. The length of the CDR3 is 15 residues. V shed 1 base, J shed 0 bases, and the junction held 2 bases outside the gene matches. This chain's CDR3 is CASSLGGQGSYEQYF. CDR3 sequence (DNA): TGTGCCAGCAGCTTAGGTGGACAGGGCTCCTACGAGCAGTACTTC.

The J gene is TRBJ1-3, the V gene TRBV6-5; 7 bases align to TRBD1. The CDR3 spans 15 residues. CDR1 is MNHEY, CDR2 SVGAGI, per germline. The V gene end was trimmed by 3 bases and the J gene end by 2 bases; junction bases not matched to a gene: 4. The CDR3 reads CASSYFTGAGNTIYF. The DNA of the CDR3 is TGTGCCAGCAGTTATTTTACAGGGGCTGGAAACACCATATATTTT.

This clone was detected only a few times. The gene calls are TRBV7-2 and TRBJ1-5; 7 positions agree with TRBD1. V was pared by 6 bases and J by 1 base, with 3 bases of the junction left unmatched. This CDR3 is built from 14 residues. Germline assignment: CDR1 SGHTA and CDR2 FQGNSA. CDR3 region: CASSRQGSNQPQHF. CDR3 sequence (DNA): TGTGCCAGCAGTCGACAGGGCAGCAATCAGCCCCAGCATTTT. Full variable domain (rest looked up from reference TRBV7-2 and TRBJ1-5): GAGVSQSPSNKVTEKGKDVELRCDPISGHTALYWYRQSLGQGLEFLIYFQGNSAPDKSGLPSDRFSAERTGGSVSTLTIQRTQQEDSAVYLCASSRQGSNQPQHFGDGTRLSIL.

The J gene is TRBJ2-5, the V gene TRBV10-3; 9 bases line up with TRBD1. Trimming at V came to 3 bases and at J to 4 bases, leaving 6 bases not matched to a gene. The CDR3 spans 15 residues. Germline lookup yields CDR1 ENHRY and CDR2 SYGVKD. CDR3 sequence reads: CAISELGTGTETQYF. CDR3 bases: TGTGCCATCAGTGAACTAGGGACAGGGACAGAGACCCAGTACTTC.

V gene TRBV19 combines with J gene TRBJ2-1; no definite D call. The germline gives CDR1 LNHDA, CDR2 SQIVND (reference sequence). The CDR3 loop spans 17 amino acids. The V and J ends lost 5 bases and 0 bases respectively, with 17 bases between them. Written as DNA, the CDR3 is TGTGCCAGTAGTGCCCGAAGTGGCGGAGACTCCTACAATGAGCAGTTCTTC. This gives the protein CASSARSGGDSYNEQFF.

In its sample, this clone was seen a few times. The chain employs TRBV27 and TRBJ2-7; TRBD2 is a possible D gene (6 bases). Germline CDR1 MNHEY, CDR2 SMNVEV (reference sequence). The CDR3 is 13 amino acids. Trimming removed 8 bases at V and 3 bases at J, with 14 bases between. For the CDR3, the DNA is TGTGCCAGCGGACCCCGGGACTTCTACGAGCAGTACTTC. Translated, it gives CASGPRDFYEQYF.

This clone was seen a few times. V is TRBV19 and J is TRBJ1-2; the D is unclear. The CDR3 spans 14 residues. Trimming took off 7 bases at V and 4 bases at J, with 16 bases between the two ends. Germline V CDR1 and CDR2: LNHDA, SQIVND (reference sequence). CDR3 bases: TGTGCCAGTAAAAGAGGGCCAGATCTCTATGGCTACACCTTC. This gives the protein CASKRGPDLYGYTF. The variable domain in full, completed from reference TRBV19 and TRBJ1-2, reads DGGITQSPKYLFRKEGQNVTLSCEQNLNHDAMYWYRQDPGQGLRLIYYSQIVNDFQKGDIAEGYSVSREKKESFPLTVTSAQKNPTAFYLCASKRGPDLYGYTFGSGTRLTVV.